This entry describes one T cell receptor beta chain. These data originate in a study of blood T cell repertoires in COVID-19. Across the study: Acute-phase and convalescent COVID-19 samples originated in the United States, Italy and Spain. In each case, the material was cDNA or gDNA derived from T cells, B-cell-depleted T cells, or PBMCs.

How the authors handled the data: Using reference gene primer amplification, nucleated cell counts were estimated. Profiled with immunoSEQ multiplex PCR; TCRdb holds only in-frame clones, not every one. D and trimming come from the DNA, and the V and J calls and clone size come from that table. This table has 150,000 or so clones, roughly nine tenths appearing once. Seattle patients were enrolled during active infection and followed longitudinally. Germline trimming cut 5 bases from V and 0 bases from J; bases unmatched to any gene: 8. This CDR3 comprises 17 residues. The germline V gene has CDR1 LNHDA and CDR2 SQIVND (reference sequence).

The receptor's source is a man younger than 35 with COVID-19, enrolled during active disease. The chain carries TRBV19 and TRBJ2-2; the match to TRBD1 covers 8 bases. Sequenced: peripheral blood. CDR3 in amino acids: CASSFPLTGANTGELFF. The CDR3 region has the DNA TGTGCCAGTAGTTTCCCTTTGACAGGGGCGAACACCGGGGAGCTGTTTTTT.